The 6 T cell receptor beta chains below all came from one sample that was sequenced in a study of T-cell reconstitution after alpha-beta-depleted transplantation in children. The library targeted TCRbeta and was prepared with unique molecular identifiers. TCRdb re-called the PCR reads through MiXCR, storing one row per CDR3 protein. The table lists over 100,000 distinct CDR3 sequences, about a tenth of them singletons. The specimen was PBMCs, collected before TCRalphabeta/CD19-depleted stem cell transplant. The receptor set was obtained from a boy between 2 and 10 years old with acute lymphoblastic leukemia, due to receive a stem cell transplant.

Only a few counts were recorded for this clonotype. An end of the junction does not agree with germline; a read error may underlie this. The V gene is TRBV19, the J gene TRBJ1-5, with D perhaps matching TRBD1 (5 bases). The CDR3 covers 18 residues. From germline, CDR1 is LNHDA and CDR2 SQIVND (reference sequence). CDR3 bases: TGTGCCAATAGTACAACGCACATGGGGGGAGCGAGCAATCAGCCCCAGCATTTT. Amino acids: CANSTTHMGGASNQPQHF.

There are a few counts of this clonotype. The V call is TRBV3-1, the J call TRBJ2-1, with 10 bases lining up with TRBD2. The CDR3 has 15 residues. Trimming at V came to 5 bases and at J to 7 bases, leaving 8 bases not matched to a gene. Germline CDR1 LGHDT, CDR2 YNNKEL (reference sequence). DNA of the CDR3: TGTGCCAGCAGCTTACGCGGGACTAGCGATAATGAGCAGTTCTTC. This translates into CASSLRGTSDNEQFF.

In its sample, this clonotype was seen a few times. The rearrangement joins TRBV2 to TRBJ2-7, with D maybe TRBD1 (6 bases). Trimming took off 6 bases at V and 1 base at J, with 25 bases between the two ends. From germline, CDR1 is SNHLY and CDR2 FYNNEI. This CDR3 spans 18 amino acids. CDR3 nucleotide sequence: TGTGCCAGCAGCCCCAACGTTCGGGGACATGGTGGTTCCTACGAGCAGTACTTC. Translation: CASSPNVRGHGGSYEQYF.

This clonotype was detected many times. V usage is TRBV11-3 and J usage is TRBJ1-1, with 9 bases identical to TRBD1. Trimming cost V 1 base and J 0 bases; bases outside gene matches: 12. CDR3 length equals 19 residues. In germline, CDR1 is SGHNT, CDR2 YENEEA. The CDR3 DNA reads as TGTGCCAGCAGCTTAGGGAGCGGCGTGGGGGACAGGGTGAACACTGAAGCTTTCTTT. It encodes CASSLGSGVGDRVNTEAFF.

V gene TRBV3-1 combines with J gene TRBJ2-3, with D perhaps TRBD1 (5 bases). The ends were cut back, 5 bases at V and 6 bases at J, with 9 bases in the middle. CDR1 and CDR2 from the germline V gene are LGHDT and YNNKEL (reference sequence). The CDR3 is 12 residues long. The CDR3 nucleotides read TGTGCCAGCAGCTTACCAGGGGATACGCAGTATTTT. This sequence encodes CASSLPGDTQYF.

This clonotype has a count of ten or more. The rearrangement joins TRBV2 to TRBJ2-3, with 10 bases aligning to TRBD2. The CDR3 has 15 amino acids. Trimming took 6 bases from V and 0 from J; bases not matched to a gene: 3. CDR1 is SNHLY, CDR2 FYNNEI, per germline. The CDR3 region is CASSGLAASTDTQYF. DNA for the CDR3: TGTGCCAGCAGCGGACTAGCGGCTAGCACAGATACGCAGTATTTT.